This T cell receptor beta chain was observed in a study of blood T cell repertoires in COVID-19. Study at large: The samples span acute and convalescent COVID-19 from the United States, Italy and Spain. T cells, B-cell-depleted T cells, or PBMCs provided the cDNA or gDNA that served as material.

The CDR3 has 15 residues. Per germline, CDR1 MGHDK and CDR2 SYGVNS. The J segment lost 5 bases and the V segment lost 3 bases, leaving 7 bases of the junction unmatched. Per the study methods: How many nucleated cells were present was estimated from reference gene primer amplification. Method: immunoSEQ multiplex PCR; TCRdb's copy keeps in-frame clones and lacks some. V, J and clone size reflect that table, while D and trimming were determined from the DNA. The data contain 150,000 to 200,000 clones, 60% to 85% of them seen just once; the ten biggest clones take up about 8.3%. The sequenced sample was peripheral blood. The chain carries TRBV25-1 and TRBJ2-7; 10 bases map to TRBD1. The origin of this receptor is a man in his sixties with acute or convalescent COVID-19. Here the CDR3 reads CASSDSGQGVHEQYF. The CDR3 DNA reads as TGTGCCAGCAGTGACAGCGGACAGGGGGTTCACGAGCAGTACTTC.